This entry describes one TCR beta chain. Its antigen is unidentified. The data derive from a study of regulatory T cells in long-lasting Graves disease. Time point denoted: newly diagnosed GD, antithyroid drugs for less than 3 months. PBMC-extracted RNA yielded the TCR library. Trimming pared 7 bases from V and 0 bases from J, leaving 12 bases between. This CDR3 has 15 residues. Per the germline V gene, CDR1 is KGHDR and CDR2 is SFDVKD. Combining iRepertoire HTBI primers with Arm-PCR of CDR3 regions, the authors built TCR beta libraries. TCRdb called the multiplex PCR reads again in MiXCR, with one record for every CDR3 protein. This sample has over 350,000 distinct CDR3 sequences, with around 16% found just once. Study-wide points: There were preferences for TRBV28, TRBJ1-2 and TRBJ2-5 in persistent disease.

This same sample was also taken into another study, of T cells in Graves' hyperthyroidism and ophthalmopathy.

The clonotype was recovered from a woman aged 40 to 49 with Graves disease. The source material was peripheral blood mononuclear cells (PBMCs), sampled at new diagnosis, from a patient treated with antithyroid drugs. The rearrangement joins TRBV24-1 to TRBJ2-1; D unclear. CDR3 loop: CATRAKLSSYNEQFF. The CDR3 bases are TGTGCCACCAGGGCTAAACTGAGCTCCTACAATGAGCAGTTCTTC.